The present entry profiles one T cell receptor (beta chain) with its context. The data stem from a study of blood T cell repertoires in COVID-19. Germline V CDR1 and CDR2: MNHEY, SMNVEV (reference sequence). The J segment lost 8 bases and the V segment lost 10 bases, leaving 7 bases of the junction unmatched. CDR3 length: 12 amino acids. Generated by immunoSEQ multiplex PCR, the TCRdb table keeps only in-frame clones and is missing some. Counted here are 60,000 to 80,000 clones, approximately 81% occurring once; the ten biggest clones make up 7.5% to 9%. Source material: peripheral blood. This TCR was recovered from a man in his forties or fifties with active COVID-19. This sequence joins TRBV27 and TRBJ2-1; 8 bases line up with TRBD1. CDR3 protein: CANLQGVDEQFF. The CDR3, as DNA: TGTGCCAACCTACAGGGGGTGGATGAGCAGTTCTTC.